The entry that follows covers one T cell receptor (beta chain) sequence. Its target is unknown. The data originate from a study of T cell repertoires in aging, cancer and after chemotherapy. Study-wide findings and caveats: In hematological cancer patients, infiltrated lymphoid organs may have impaired thymic emigration or peripheral T cell expansion. In healthy donors, age-related TCR diversity loss mainly reflected lost richness. Untreated cancer patients had significantly lower blood TCR diversity than age-matched healthy donors.

The template was genomic DNA from peripheral blood, not RNA. Rearranged V-D-J TRB sequences were amplified with a mixed TRB-A/B primer pool. TCRdb reanalysed the multiplex PCR reads using MiXCR and keeps one entry per CDR3 protein. This table holds about 2,500 distinct CDR3 sequences, around 52% found once. Material: blood. The clonotype comes from a human donor with a blood cancer. The donor label of this sample is uncertain.

The CDR3, as DNA: TGTGCCAGCAGCTCCCTTTGGGCGGGGGGGCAAGATACGCAGTATTTT. Protein sequence: CASSSLWAGGQDTQYF. This chain links TRBV11-1 with TRBJ2-3; TRBD2 aligns across 9 bases. The germline gives CDR1 SGHAT, CDR2 FQDESV (reference sequence). This CDR3 comprises 16 residues. J gave up 5 bases and V 4 bases, and 10 bases lay outside the gene matches.